Following are 26 T cell receptor beta chains from one sample sequenced in a study of cytomegalovirus exposure and HLA in healthy donors. PCR was performed using 60 Vbeta and 13 Jbeta primers. Produced via immunoSEQ multiplex PCR; TCRdb's table is partial and in-frame only. The sample records about 130,000 clones, under 90% being singletons. The sequenced sample was PBMCs. The source of these receptors is a man in his late teens or twenties in good health and CMV-seronegative.

This clone was detected once. This chain connects TRBV4-3 to TRBJ2-5; the D gene is possibly TRBD2 (7 bases). V lost 2 bases and J 1 base, leaving 14 bases between the germline ends. This CDR3 has 16 residues. Germline V gives CDR1 LGHNA, CDR2 YSLEER. CDR3 region: CASSQMGGGPQETQYF. The DNA for the CDR3 is TGCGCCAGCAGCCAAATGGGAGGGGGGCCCCAAGAGACCCAGTACTTC.

The chain has TRBV19 and TRBJ2-1; a weak D match, TRBD2 (6 bases). The CDR3 spans 16 residues. V was clipped by 6 bases and J by 1 base, with 16 bases between them. Germline loops: CDR1 LNHDA, CDR2 SQIVND (reference sequence). The CDR3 bases are TGTGCCAGTAGGATCCTCGGGACTCCTTCCTACAATGAGCAGTTCTTC. Its protein product is CASRILGTPSYNEQFF.

This clone was detected a few times. J is TRBJ1-2 and V is TRBV20-1; D is perhaps TRBD1 (5 bases). In germline, CDR1 is DFQATT, CDR2 SNEGSKA (reference sequence). V lost 1 base and J 8 bases, leaving 8 bases between the germline ends. The CDR3 consists of 11 residues. DNA of the CDR3: TGCAGTGCTAGAGTGGCAGGGGGCTACACCTTC. Amino acids: CSARVAGGYTF.

The chain carries TRBV9 and TRBJ1-1, with D perhaps matching TRBD1 (5 bases). CDR3 size: 16 residues. V was trimmed by 3 bases and J by 0 bases, leaving 15 bases between them. CDR1 is SGDLS, CDR2 YYNGEE, per germline. As DNA, the CDR3 is TGTGCCAGCAGCGCCCTCCCGGGGGGTATGAACACTGAAGCTTTCTTT. Translating it yields CASSALPGGMNTEAFF.

The V call is TRBV27, the J call TRBJ2-2; 10 bases fit TRBD2. V shed 5 bases, J shed 5 bases, and the junction held 11 bases outside the gene matches. Germline-derived CDR1 and CDR2 are MNHEY and SMNVEV (reference sequence). The length of the CDR3 is 17 residues. CDR3 nucleotide sequence: TGTGCCAGCAGTCCAACCATAGCGGGGGGACGGACCGGGGAGCTGTTTTTT. Translation gives CASSPTIAGGRTGELFF.

J is TRBJ1-2 and V is TRBV29-1; 9 nucleotides align to TRBD1. Trimming cost V 4 bases and J 8 bases; bases outside gene matches: 11. Germline assignment: CDR1 SQVTM and CDR2 ANQGSEA. This CDR3 is built from 14 residues. CDR3 sequence reads: CSVVGPADRGGYTF. DNA for the CDR3: TGCAGCGTTGTAGGCCCGGCGGACAGGGGAGGCTACACCTTC.

The chain is built from TRBV6-6 and TRBJ2-5; 8 positions agree with TRBD2. Germline V gene sequence: CDR1 MNHNY, CDR2 SVGAGI (reference sequence). This CDR3 spans 13 amino acids. V gave up 3 bases and J gave up 4 bases; unmatched junction bases: 1. In nucleotides, the CDR3 is TGTGCCAGCAGTTATCGGGGGGGAGAGACCCAGTACTTC. It codes for CASSYRGGETQYF.

In nucleotides, the CDR3 is TGTGCCAGCAAAGACTGGGTTGATTCTGGCTACACCTTC. It translates to CASKDWVDSGYTF. The chain recombines TRBV2 with TRBJ1-2; no reliable D call. This CDR3 is built from 13 residues. V was clipped by 7 bases and J by 7 bases, with 16 bases between them. Germline assignment: CDR1 SNHLY and CDR2 FYNNEI.

The chain is built from TRBV6-1 and TRBJ1-2; 7 bases are a match to TRBD1. The CDR3 sequence is 16 residues long. The germline V gene encodes CDR1 MNHNS and CDR2 SASEGT. Losses at the gene ends were 3 bases for V and 4 bases for J; bases not matched to a gene: 11. CDR3 in amino acids: CASSDTDRVHFYGYTF. DNA of the CDR3: TGTGCCAGCAGTGACACAGACAGGGTTCATTTCTATGGCTACACCTTC.

The rearrangement uses TRBV4-1 and TRBJ1-1; the match to TRBD1 covers 7 bases. The CDR3 runs to 14 residues. The germline gives CDR1 MGHRA, CDR2 YSYEKL. With V trimmed by 6 bases and J by 0 bases, 4 bases remained unmatched. This CDR3 is CASRTGTMNTEAFF. In nucleotides, the CDR3 is TGCGCCAGCAGGACAGGGACAATGAACACTGAAGCTTTCTTT.

Here the CDR3 DNA reads TGTGCCAGCAGTGACACTCCCCGGGGGGAGCAGTACTTC. Translated: CASSDTPRGEQYF. This chain connects TRBV7-9 to TRBJ2-7; a weak D match, TRBD2 (6 bases). V was clipped by 6 bases and J by 7 bases, with 16 bases between them. CDR1 SEHNR and CDR2 FQNEAQ come from the germline V gene (reference sequence). CDR3 length: 13 amino acids.

The rearrangement links TRBV10-3 to TRBJ2-6; 8 nucleotides agree with TRBD1. Trimming removed 9 bases from V and 0 bases from J; junction bases left unmatched: 19. The CDR3 covers 20 residues. The V gene's germline CDR1 is ENHRY and CDR2 SYGVKD. Here the CDR3 reads CAISSDQPGQVSSGANVLTF. CDR3 nucleotides: TGTGCCATTTCCTCCGATCAACCGGGACAGGTTAGCTCTGGGGCCAACGTCCTGACTTTC.

This rearrangement joins TRBV10-2 to TRBJ2-7, with 13 bases that match TRBD2. V lost 6 bases to trimming and J lost 3 bases; unmatched junction nucleotides: 8. The CDR3 consists of 16 residues. Germline CDR1 WSHSY, CDR2 SAAADI. The CDR3 sequence is CASSRTSGGRNYEQYF. The DNA for the CDR3 is TGCGCCAGCAGCCGGACTAGCGGGGGACGAAACTACGAGCAGTACTTC.

This chain links TRBV5-6 with TRBJ1-1; D possibly corresponds to TRBD1 (5 bases). The CDR3 length is 16 residues. The germline gives CDR1 SGHDT, CDR2 YYEEEE. V gave up 0 bases and J gave up 5 bases, with 17 bases separating them. The CDR3: CASSLDGGGLRTEAFF. CDR3 in DNA: TGTGCCAGCAGCTTGGACGGGGGGGGGTTGAGAACTGAAGCTTTCTTT.

This clone was counted only a few times. The CDR3 DNA sequence: TGTGCCAGCAGTGAAGGTAGTCTGAACTATGGCTACACCTTC. Translated: CASSEGSLNYGYTF. V usage is TRBV2 and J usage is TRBJ1-2, with D hard to call. The germline V gene encodes CDR1 SNHLY and CDR2 FYNNEI. With 1 base removed from V and 2 bases from J, the gap between germline ends came to 8 bases. The CDR3 totals 14 residues.

This chain links TRBV9 with TRBJ2-1; the D is unclear. This CDR3 region has 15 residues. Trimming removed 0 bases from V and 2 bases from J, with 9 bases in between. Germline-derived CDR1 and CDR2 are SGDLS and YYNGEE. The CDR3: CASSVAPVTYNEQFF. In DNA form, the CDR3 reads TGTGCCAGCAGCGTAGCTCCAGTTACCTACAATGAGCAGTTCTTC.

This clone showed up just a few times. V and J are TRBV27 and TRBJ1-2; D is unclear. V lost 0 bases and J 2 bases, leaving 4 bases between the germline ends. CDR1 and CDR2 from the germline V gene are MNHEY and SMNVEV (reference sequence). The CDR3 runs 13 residues. CDR3 protein: CASSLSSNYGYTF. In DNA, the CDR3 is TGTGCCAGCAGTTTATCCTCCAACTATGGCTACACCTTC.

The chain employs TRBV27 and TRBJ1-2; no definite D call. The CDR3 loop spans 15 amino acids. The ends were cut back, 5 bases at V and 5 bases at J, with 18 bases in the middle. Germline assignment: CDR1 MNHEY and CDR2 SMNVEV (reference sequence). CDR3 DNA sequence: TGTGCCAGCAGTCTCACGACAAGCGGCCCTTATGGCTACACCTTC. Its translation: CASSLTTSGPYGYTF.

The genes are TRBV30 and TRBJ1-1; a possible D gene is TRBD1 (5 bases). Looked up from germline, CDR1 is GTSNPN and CDR2 is SVGIG (reference sequence). V was shortened by 3 bases and J by 6 bases, with 14 bases between the two germline ends. The CDR3 runs to 13 residues. DNA for the CDR3: TGTGCCTGGAGCGGGGGGTTCACTCCTGAAGCTTTCTTT. Its protein is CAWSGGFTPEAFF. Full variable domain (missing parts from reference TRBV30 and TRBJ1-1): SQTIHQWPATLVQPVGSPLSLECTVEGTSNPNLYWYRQAAGRGLQLLFYSVGIGQISSEVPQNLSASRPQDRQFILSSKKLLLSDSGFYLCAWSGGFTPEAFFGQGTRLTVV.

J is TRBJ2-7 and V is TRBV10-2; 8 bases fit TRBD2. J was trimmed by 3 bases and V by 11 bases; bases with no gene match: 3. Germline V gene sequence: CDR1 WSHSY, CDR2 SAAADI. The CDR3 runs to 11 residues. CDR3 residues: CASGTSYEQYF. CDR3 sequence (DNA): TGCGCCTCCGGGACTAGCTACGAGCAGTACTTC.

The J gene is TRBJ2-7, the V gene TRBV7-2; D perhaps matches TRBD1 (7 bases). The CDR3 is made up of 14 amino acids. Trimming took 3 bases from V and 5 from J, leaving 14 bases between them. Germline assignment: CDR1 SGHTA and CDR2 FQGNSA. In nucleotides, the CDR3 is TGTGCCAGCAGCTTGGAGGGGGCCGGAAACGAGCAGTACTTC. It yields the protein CASSLEGAGNEQYF. Using reference TRBV7-2 and TRBJ2-7 for the parts outside the CDR3, the full variable domain is GAGVSQSPSNKVTEKGKDVELRCDPISGHTALYWYRQSLGQGLEFLIYFQGNSAPDKSGLPSDRFSAERTGGSVSTLTIQRTQQEDSAVYLCASSLEGAGNEQYFGPGTRLTVT.

This clone was seen more than once but under ten times. This sequence joins TRBV7-8 and TRBJ1-1; 10 bases are a match to TRBD1. Germline CDR1 and CDR2: SGHVS and FQNEAQ. This CDR3 is built from 16 residues. Trimming at V came to 5 bases and at J to 1 base, leaving 7 bases not matched to a gene. The CDR3 loop is CASSARDRGSNTEAFF. CDR3 nucleotides: TGTGCCAGCAGCGCCCGGGACAGGGGATCGAACACTGAAGCTTTCTTT.

Turning to this clone: The sample has other DNA sequences that encode this CDR3 too. The rearrangement links TRBV9 to TRBJ2-7, with D perhaps matching TRBD1 (5 bases). The CDR3 runs to 13 residues. V lost 0 bases and J lost 3, with 7 bases in between. Germline V gives CDR1 SGDLS, CDR2 YYNGEE. CDR3 protein: CASSVDQGYEQYF. The CDR3 DNA reads TGTGCCAGCAGCGTAGATCAGGGCTACGAGCAGTACTTC.

The chain joins TRBV27 to TRBJ2-2, with a weak D call TRBD1 (6 bases). The length of the CDR3 is 16 residues. Trimming shortened V by 0 bases and J by 0 bases, and 8 bases separated the two germline ends. The germline CDR1 and CDR2 sequences are MNHEY and SMNVEV (reference sequence). In DNA, the CDR3 is TGTGCCAGCAGTTTATCCACAGGGACGAACACCGGGGAGCTGTTTTTT. Amino acids: CASSLSTGTNTGELFF.

The V call is TRBV19, the J call TRBJ2-7; 8 nucleotides align to TRBD2. CDR3 length equals 15 residues. Germline CDR1 reads LNHDA; CDR2 reads SQIVND (reference sequence). The V segment lost 0 bases and the J segment 9 bases; nucleotides outside the gene matches: 10. The CDR3 DNA sequence: TGTGCCAGTAGTATAGAAGGGACTAGTTTTCACGCGCAGTACTTC. This codes for CASSIEGTSFHAQYF. Together with reference TRBV19 and TRBJ2-7, the CDR3 gives the full variable domain: DGGITQSPKYLFRKEGQNVTLSCEQNLNHDAMYWYRQDPGQGLRLIYYSQIVNDFQKGDIAEGYSVSREKKESFPLTVTSAQKNPTAFYLCASSIEGTSFHAQYFGPGTRLTVT.

The J gene is TRBJ2-1, the V gene TRBV4-3, with D perhaps matching TRBD1 (6 bases). The ends were cut back, 2 bases at V and 1 base at J, with 9 bases in the middle. From germline, CDR1 is LGHNA and CDR2 YSLEER. The CDR3 covers 15 residues. The CDR3 spells CASSQHRVSYNEQFF. CDR3 coding DNA: TGCGCCAGCAGCCAACACAGGGTATCCTACAATGAGCAGTTCTTC.